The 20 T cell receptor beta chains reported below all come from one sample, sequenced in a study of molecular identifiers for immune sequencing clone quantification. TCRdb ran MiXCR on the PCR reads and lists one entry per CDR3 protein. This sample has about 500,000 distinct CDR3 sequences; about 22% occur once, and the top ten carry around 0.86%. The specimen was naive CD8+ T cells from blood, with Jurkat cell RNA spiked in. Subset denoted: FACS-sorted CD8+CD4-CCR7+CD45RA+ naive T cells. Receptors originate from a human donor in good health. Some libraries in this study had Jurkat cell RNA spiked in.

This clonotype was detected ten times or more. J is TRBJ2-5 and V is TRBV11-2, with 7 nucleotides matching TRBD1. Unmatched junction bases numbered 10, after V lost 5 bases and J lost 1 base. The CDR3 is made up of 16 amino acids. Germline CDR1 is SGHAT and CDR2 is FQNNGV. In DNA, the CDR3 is TGTGCCAGCAGCCCTGGACAGGCATCTCTCCAAGAGACCCAGTACTTC. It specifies CASSPGQASLQETQYF.

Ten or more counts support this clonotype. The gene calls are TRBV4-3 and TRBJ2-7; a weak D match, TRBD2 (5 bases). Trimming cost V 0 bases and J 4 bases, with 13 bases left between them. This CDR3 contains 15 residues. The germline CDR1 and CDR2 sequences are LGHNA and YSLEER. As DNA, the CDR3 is TGCGCCAGCAGCCAAGAGAGGACTGTGCAGTACGAGCAGTACTTC. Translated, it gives CASSQERTVQYEQYF.

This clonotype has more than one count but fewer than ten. The CDR3 DNA reads TGCGCCAGCAGCCATGGGGGGACTGAAGCTTTCTTT. Its translation is CASSHGGTEAFF. The V gene is TRBV4-3, the J gene TRBJ1-1; tentatively, D is TRBD1 (5 bases). V lost 3 bases, J lost 5 bases, and 7 bases lay in between. The length of the CDR3 is 12 residues. Per the germline V gene, CDR1 is LGHNA and CDR2 is YSLEER.

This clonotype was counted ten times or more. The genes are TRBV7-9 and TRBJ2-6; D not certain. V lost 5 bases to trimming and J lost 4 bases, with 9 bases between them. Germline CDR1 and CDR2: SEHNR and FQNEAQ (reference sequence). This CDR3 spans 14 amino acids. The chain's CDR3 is CASSNNTGANVLTF. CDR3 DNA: TGTGCCAGCAGCAATAATACCGGGGCCAACGTCCTGACTTTC.

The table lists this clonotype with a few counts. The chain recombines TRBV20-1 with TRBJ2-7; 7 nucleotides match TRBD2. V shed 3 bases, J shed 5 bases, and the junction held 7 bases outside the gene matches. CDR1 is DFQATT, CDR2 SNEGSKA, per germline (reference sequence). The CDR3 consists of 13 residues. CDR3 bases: TGCAGTGCTAGTGGACTAGAAATCCACGAGCAGTACTTC. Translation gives CSASGLEIHEQYF.

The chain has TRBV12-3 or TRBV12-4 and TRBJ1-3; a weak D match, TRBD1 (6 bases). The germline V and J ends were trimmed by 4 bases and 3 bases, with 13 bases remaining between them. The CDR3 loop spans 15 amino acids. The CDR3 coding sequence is TGTGCCAGCAGTTACTTGGGGGCGTATGGAAACACCATATATTTT. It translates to CASSYLGAYGNTIYF.

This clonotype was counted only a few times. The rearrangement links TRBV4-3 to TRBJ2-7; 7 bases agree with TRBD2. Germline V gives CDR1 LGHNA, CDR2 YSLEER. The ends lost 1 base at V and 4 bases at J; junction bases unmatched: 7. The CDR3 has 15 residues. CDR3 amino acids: CASSQGASGPYEQYF. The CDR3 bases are TGCGCCAGCAGCCAAGGCGCTAGCGGACCATACGAGCAGTACTTC.

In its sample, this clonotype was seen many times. In DNA, the CDR3 is TGCAGCGTTGTGGTCACTGAAGCTTTCTTT. It yields the protein CSVVVTEAFF. The rearrangement uses TRBV29-1 and TRBJ1-1; D is uncertain. CDR3 length equals 10 residues. Germline V CDR1 and CDR2: SQVTM, ANQGSEA. Trimming left V 4 bases short and J 4 bases short, with 4 bases between.

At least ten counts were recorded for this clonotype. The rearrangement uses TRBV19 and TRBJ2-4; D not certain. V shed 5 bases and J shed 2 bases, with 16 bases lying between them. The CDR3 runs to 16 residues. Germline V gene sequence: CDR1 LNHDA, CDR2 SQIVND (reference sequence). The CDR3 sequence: CASSFGARSSKNIQYF. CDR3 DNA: TGTGCCAGTAGTTTCGGAGCGCGGTCGTCCAAAAACATTCAGTACTTC. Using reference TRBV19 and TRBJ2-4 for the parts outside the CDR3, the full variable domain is DGGITQSPKYLFRKEGQNVTLSCEQNLNHDAMYWYRQDPGQGLRLIYYSQIVNDFQKGDIAEGYSVSREKKESFPLTVTSAQKNPTAFYLCASSFGARSSKNIQYFGAGTRLSVL.

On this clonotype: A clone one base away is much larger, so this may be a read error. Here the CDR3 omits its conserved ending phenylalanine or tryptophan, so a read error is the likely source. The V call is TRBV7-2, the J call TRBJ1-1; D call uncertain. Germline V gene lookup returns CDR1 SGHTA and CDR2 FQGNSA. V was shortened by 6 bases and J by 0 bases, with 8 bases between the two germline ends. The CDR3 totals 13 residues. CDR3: CASRELMNTEAFS. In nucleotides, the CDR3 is TGTGCCAGCAGGGAACTTATGAACACTGAAGCTTTCTCT.

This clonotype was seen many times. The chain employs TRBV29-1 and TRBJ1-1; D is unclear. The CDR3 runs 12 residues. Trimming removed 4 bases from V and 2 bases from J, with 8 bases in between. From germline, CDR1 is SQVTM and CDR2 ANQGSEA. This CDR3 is CSVARDNTEAFF. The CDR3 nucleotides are TGCAGCGTTGCCAGAGACAACACTGAAGCTTTCTTT.

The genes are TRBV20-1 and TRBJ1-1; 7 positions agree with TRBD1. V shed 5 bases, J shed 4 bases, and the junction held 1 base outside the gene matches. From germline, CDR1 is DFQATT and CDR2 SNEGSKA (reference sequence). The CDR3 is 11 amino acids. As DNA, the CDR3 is TGCAGTGCTTACAGGGGCACTGAAGCTTTCTTT. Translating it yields CSAYRGTEAFF.

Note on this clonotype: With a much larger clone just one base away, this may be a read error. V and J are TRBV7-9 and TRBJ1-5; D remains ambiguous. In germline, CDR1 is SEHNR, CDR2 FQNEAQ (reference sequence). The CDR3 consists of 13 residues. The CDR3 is CASSSNSGQPLHF. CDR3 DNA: TGTGCCAGCAGTTCCAACAGTGGGCAGCCCCTGCATTTT.

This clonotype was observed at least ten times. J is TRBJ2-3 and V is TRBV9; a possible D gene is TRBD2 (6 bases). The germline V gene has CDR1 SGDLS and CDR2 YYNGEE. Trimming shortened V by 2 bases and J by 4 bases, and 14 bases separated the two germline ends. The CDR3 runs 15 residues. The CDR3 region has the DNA TGTGCCAGCAGCGTCGTCGGGGGAGCGCCAGATACGCAGTATTTT. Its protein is CASSVVGGAPDTQYF.

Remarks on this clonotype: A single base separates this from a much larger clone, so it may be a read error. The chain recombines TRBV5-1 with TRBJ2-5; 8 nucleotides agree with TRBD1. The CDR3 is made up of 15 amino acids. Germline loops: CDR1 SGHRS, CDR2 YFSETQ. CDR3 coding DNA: TGCGACAGCAGCTTTACGACAGGGGATAAAGAGACCCAGTACTTC. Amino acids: CDSSFTTGDKETQYF.

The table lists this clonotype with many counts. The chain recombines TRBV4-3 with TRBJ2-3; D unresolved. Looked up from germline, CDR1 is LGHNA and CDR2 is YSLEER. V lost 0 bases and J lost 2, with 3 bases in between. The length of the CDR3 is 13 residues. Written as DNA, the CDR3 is TGCGCCAGCAGCCAAGATTTCACAGATACGCAGTATTTT. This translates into CASSQDFTDTQYF.

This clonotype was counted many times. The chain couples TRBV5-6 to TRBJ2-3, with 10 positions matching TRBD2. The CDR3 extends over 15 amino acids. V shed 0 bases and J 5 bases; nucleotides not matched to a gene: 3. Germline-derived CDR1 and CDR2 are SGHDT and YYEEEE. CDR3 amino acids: CASSLASGSQDTQYF. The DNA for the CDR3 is TGTGCCAGCAGCTTGGCTAGCGGGAGTCAAGATACGCAGTATTTT.

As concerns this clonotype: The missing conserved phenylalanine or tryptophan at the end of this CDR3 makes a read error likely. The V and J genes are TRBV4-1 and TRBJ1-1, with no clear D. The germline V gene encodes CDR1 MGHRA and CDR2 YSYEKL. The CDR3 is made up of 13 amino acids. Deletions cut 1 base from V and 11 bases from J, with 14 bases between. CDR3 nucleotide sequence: TGCGCCAGCAGCCAAGTTCTGGGCATGAGGGCTTTCCTT. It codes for CASSQVLGMRAFL.

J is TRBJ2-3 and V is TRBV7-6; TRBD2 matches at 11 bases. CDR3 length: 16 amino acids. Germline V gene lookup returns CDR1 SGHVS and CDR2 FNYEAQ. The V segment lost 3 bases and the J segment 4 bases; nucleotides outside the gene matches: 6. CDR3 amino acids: CASSFGTSGSSDTQYF. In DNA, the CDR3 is TGTGCCAGCAGCTTCGGGACTAGCGGAAGCTCAGATACGCAGTATTTT.

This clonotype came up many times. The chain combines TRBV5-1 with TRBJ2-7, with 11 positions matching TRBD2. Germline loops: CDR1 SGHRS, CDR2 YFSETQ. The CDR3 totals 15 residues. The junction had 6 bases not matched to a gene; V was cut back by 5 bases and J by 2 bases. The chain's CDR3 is CASRPGLAETYEQYF. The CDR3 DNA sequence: TGCGCCAGCAGACCGGGACTAGCGGAGACCTACGAGCAGTACTTC.